This T cell receptor beta chain was retrieved from a study of CD8+ T cells in alopecia areata. At the level of the study: Percentage of affected scalp area was the basis on which treated patients' severity was scored.

cDNA serving as the sequencing template came from extracted, reverse transcribed RNA. Measured with immunoSEQ multiplex PCR; TCRdb has only the in-frame clones, and not every one. The data hold 190,000 or so clones, with 58% observed a single time. Sample treatment: oral pan-JAK inhibitor, 5-10 mg twice daily. Per the germline V gene, CDR1 is SGDLS and CDR2 is YYNGEE. V trimming: 4 bases; J trimming: 3 bases; junction bases outside the gene matches: 5. The length of the CDR3 is 14 residues. V gene TRBV9 combines with J gene TRBJ1-1, with 8 bases lining up with TRBD1. The origin of this receptor is a human donor with alopecia areata. The sequenced sample was CD8+ T cells sorted from blood, obtained at week 24, from a patient treated with tofacitinib. This chain's CDR3 is CASSPTGGYTEAFF. The CDR3 coding sequence is TGTGCCAGCAGCCCTACAGGGGGATACACTGAAGCTTTCTTT.